The entry below gives a single TCR beta chain sequence along with its context. Its specificity is unknown. This record comes from a study of STAT5B mutations in CD4+ large granular lymphocyte leukemia. Study-wide results and caveats: Compared with healthy controls (2/35), patient top clones favored TRBV06 (8/27).

This table comes from immunoSEQ multiplex PCR, and its TCRdb copy is limited to in-frame clones, with some not included. The sample includes roughly 40,000 clones, around 86% of them seen just once. The CDR3 loop spans 14 amino acids. With 2 bases clipped from V and 5 bases from J, the junction kept 6 bases outside the gene matches. In germline, CDR1 is GTSNPN, CDR2 SVGIG (reference sequence). The specimen was CD4+ T cells from blood buffy coats. The chain recombines TRBV30 with TRBJ2-5; TRBD2 agrees at 9 bases. The sequence was collected from a human donor in good health. The CDR3 bases are TGTGCCTGGAGTAAGCTAGCGGGATGGGAGACCCAGTACTTC. Translation: CAWSKLAGWETQYF.